This T cell receptor (beta chain) was captured by sequencing in a study of T cell changes during pregnancy in multiple sclerosis. The germline V gene has CDR1 MNHEY and CDR2 SVGAGI. The CDR3 length is 15 residues. Germline trimming cut 0 bases from V and 7 bases from J; bases unmatched to any gene: 5. Some clones are missing from TCRdb's copy, which holds only in-frame ones; the method was immunoSEQ multiplex PCR. The sample consists of roughly 45,000 clones, more than 85% of them appearing once. The sequence came from a female donor with multiple sclerosis, enrolled in a pregnancy study. The chain recombines TRBV6-5 with TRBJ2-1; 8 bases are shared with TRBD1. The source material was CD8+ T cells from peripheral blood mononuclear cells, sampled after pregnancy. CDR3 region: CASSYSRQGMNEQFF. CDR3 bases: TGTGCCAGCAGTTACTCCCGACAGGGGATGAATGAGCAGTTCTTC.